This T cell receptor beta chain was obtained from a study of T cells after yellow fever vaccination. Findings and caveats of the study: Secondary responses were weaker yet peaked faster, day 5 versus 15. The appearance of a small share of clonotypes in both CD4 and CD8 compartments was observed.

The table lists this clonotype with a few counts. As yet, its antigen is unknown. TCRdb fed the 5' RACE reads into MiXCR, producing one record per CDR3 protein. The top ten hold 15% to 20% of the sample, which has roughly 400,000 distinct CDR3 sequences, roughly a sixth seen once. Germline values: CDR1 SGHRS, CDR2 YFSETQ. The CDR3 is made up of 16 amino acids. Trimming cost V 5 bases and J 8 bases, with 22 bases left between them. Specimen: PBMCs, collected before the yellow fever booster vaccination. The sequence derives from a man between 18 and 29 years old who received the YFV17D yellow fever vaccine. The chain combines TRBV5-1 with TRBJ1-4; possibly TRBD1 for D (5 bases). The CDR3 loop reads CASSNAVGPLPEKLFF. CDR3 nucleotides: TGCGCCAGCAGTAACGCGGTGGGACCTCTACCGGAAAAACTGTTTTTT. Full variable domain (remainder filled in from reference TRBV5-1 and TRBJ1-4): KAGVTQTPRYLIKTRGQQVTLSCSPISGHRSVSWYQQTPGQGLQFLFEYFSETQRNKGNFPGRFSGRQFSNSRSEMNVSTLELGDSALYLCASSNAVGPLPEKLFFGSGTQLSVL.